Below, one TCR beta chain is given with its context. Germline CDR1 reads MNHEY; CDR2 reads SMNVEV (reference sequence). CDR3 size: 12 residues. Trimming shortened V by 4 bases and J by 8 bases, and 10 bases separated the two germline ends. The data belong to a study of control samples from healthy donors and cancer patients. Generated by immunoSEQ multiplex PCR, the TCRdb table keeps only in-frame clones and is missing some. The sample has more than 95,000 clones; around 86% are singletons. The chain joins TRBV27 to TRBJ2-3; the D call may be TRBD1 or TRBD2 (5 bases each). Sequences were obtained from blood. This TCR was recovered from a middle-aged man in good health. The CDR3 sequence: CASSSTGTTQYF. The CDR3 nucleotides read TGTGCCAGCAGTTCTACCGGGACTACGCAGTATTTT.